This T cell receptor (beta chain) came from a study of blood T cell repertoires in COVID-19. Whole-study context: The cDNA or gDNA used as material had been derived from T cells, B-cell-depleted T cells, or PBMCs.

In the source study's methods: Estimated nucleated cell counts came from reference gene primer amplification. TCRdb's table, derived via immunoSEQ multiplex PCR, lists solely in-frame clones and lacks some. D and trimming come from the DNA, and the V and J calls and clone size come from that table. The table shows fewer than 350,000 clones, with approximately 85% occurring only once. V gave up 9 bases and J gave up 1 base, with 19 bases separating them. CDR3 length: 15 amino acids. Germline assignment: CDR1 MDHEN and CDR2 SYDVKM. The TCR sequence derives from a human donor in a cohort sampled during active COVID-19. The specimen was peripheral blood. The chain is built from TRBV28 and TRBJ2-7, with D uncertain. The CDR3 DNA is TGTGCCAGTCTCTTTAGGTCGGGTCAGTCCTACGAGCAGTACTTC. Its protein is CASLFRSGQSYEQYF.